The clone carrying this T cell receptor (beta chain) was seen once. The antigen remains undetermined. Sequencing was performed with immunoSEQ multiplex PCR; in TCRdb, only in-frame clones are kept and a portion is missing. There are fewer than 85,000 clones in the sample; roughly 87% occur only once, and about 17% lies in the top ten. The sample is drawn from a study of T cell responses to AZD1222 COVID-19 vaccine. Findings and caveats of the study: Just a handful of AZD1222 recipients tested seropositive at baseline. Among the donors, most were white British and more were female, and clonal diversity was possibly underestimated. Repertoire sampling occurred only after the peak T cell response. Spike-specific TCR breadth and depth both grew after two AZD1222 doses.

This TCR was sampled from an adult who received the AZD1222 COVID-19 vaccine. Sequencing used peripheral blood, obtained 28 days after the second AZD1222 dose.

Here the CDR3 DNA reads TGTGCCAGCAGCTTAGGGGCAGGGGGGGTCAATGAGCAGTTCTTC. This sequence encodes CASSLGAGGVNEQFF. This sequence joins TRBV11-2 and TRBJ2-1; D may be TRBD1 or TRBD2 (7 bases each). The ends were cut back, 1 base at V and 6 bases at J, with 13 bases in the middle. Germline V gene data show CDR1 as SGHAT and CDR2 as FQNNGV. The CDR3 has 15 residues. Drawing the rest from reference TRBV11-2 and TRBJ2-1, the complete variable domain is EAGVAQSPRYKIIEKRQSVAFWCNPISGHATLYWYQQILGQGPKLLIQFQNNGVVDDSQLPKDRFSAERLKGVDSTLKIQPAKLEDSAVYLCASSLGAGGVNEQFFGPGTRLTVL.